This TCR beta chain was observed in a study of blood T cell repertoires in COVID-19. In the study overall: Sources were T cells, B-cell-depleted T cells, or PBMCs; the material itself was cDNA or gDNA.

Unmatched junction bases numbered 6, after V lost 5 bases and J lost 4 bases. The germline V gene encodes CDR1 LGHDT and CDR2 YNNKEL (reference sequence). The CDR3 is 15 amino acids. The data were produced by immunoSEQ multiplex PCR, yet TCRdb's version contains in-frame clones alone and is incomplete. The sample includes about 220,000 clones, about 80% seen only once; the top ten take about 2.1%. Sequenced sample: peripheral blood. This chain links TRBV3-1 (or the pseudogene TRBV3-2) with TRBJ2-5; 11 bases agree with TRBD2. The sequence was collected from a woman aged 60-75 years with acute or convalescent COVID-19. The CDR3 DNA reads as TGTGCCAGCAGCTTCTTAGCGGGGGGGCGAGAGACCCAGTACTTC. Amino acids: CASSFLAGGRETQYF.